This T cell receptor (beta chain) was sequenced for a study of blood T cell repertoires in COVID-19. CDR3 length: 14 residues. The V gene end was trimmed by 5 bases and the J gene end by 9 bases; junction bases not matched to a gene: 10. Germline assignment: CDR1 SGHTA and CDR2 FQGNSA. Clones were read by immunoSEQ multiplex PCR, and TCRdb kept only the in-frame ones, dropping some. The sample shows about 130,000 clones, roughly nine tenths of them seen only once. Sequencing used peripheral blood. The V gene is TRBV7-2, the J gene TRBJ1-5; 7 nucleotides line up with TRBD1. This receptor was obtained from a woman between 65 and 79 years old with COVID-19, enrolled during active disease. CDR3 residues: CASSAGTAPRPQHF. The CDR3 region has the DNA TGTGCCAGCAGCGCCGGGACAGCCCCTCGGCCCCAGCATTTT.